This T cell receptor (beta chain) was identified in a study of cytomegalovirus exposure and HLA in healthy donors. It was with 60 Vbeta and 13 Jbeta primers that the PCR ran. Produced via immunoSEQ multiplex PCR; TCRdb's table is partial and in-frame only. The top ten clones hold 9.5% to 12% of a sample with 30,000 to 45,000 clones, more than 80% of them seen once. The V gene's germline CDR1 is SNHLY and CDR2 FYNNEI. The CDR3 extends over 15 amino acids. Trimming took off 0 bases at V and 6 bases at J, with 15 bases between the two ends. Sequencing was performed on PBMCs. This sequence originates from a woman aged 35 to 49 in good health and CMV-seropositive. The chain recombines TRBV2 with TRBJ2-7; the D gene is possibly TRBD1 (6 bases). In DNA form, the CDR3 reads TGTGCCAGCAGTGAAGCAAACAGGGACGGCGGCGAGCAGTACTTC. This translates into CASSEANRDGGEQYF.